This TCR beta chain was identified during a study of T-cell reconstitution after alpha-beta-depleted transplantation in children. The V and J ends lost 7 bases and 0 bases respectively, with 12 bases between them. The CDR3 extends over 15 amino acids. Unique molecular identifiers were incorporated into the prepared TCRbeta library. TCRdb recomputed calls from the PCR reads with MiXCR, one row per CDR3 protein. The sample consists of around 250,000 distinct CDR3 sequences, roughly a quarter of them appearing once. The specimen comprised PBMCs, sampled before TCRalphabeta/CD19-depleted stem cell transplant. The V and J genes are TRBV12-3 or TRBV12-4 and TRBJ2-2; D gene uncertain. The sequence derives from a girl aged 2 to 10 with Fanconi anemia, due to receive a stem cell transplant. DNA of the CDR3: TGTGCCAGCACCGGGTATCCAGCGAACACCGGGGAGCTGTTTTTT. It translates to CASTGYPANTGELFF.